This TCR beta chain was identified during a study of neurological immune-mediated disorders. TCRdb fed the 5' RACE reads into MiXCR, producing one record per CDR3 protein. This table holds roughly 34,000 distinct CDR3 sequences, less than 15% found once. Germline CDR1 reads DFQATT; CDR2 reads SNEGSKA (reference sequence). The CDR3 consists of 16 residues. Trimming took 3 bases from V and 7 from J; bases not matched to a gene: 12. This clonotype was counted many times. Time point denoted: longitudinal time-point 2. This receptor was identified in a woman aged 40 to 55 in good health. This chain uses TRBV20-1 with TRBJ1-6; 7 bases are shared with TRBD1. Sequences were obtained from PBMCs. The CDR3 protein is CSARAKGTVRNSPLHF. The CDR3 region has the DNA TGCAGTGCTAGGGCAAAGGGGACAGTAAGAAATTCACCCCTCCACTTT.